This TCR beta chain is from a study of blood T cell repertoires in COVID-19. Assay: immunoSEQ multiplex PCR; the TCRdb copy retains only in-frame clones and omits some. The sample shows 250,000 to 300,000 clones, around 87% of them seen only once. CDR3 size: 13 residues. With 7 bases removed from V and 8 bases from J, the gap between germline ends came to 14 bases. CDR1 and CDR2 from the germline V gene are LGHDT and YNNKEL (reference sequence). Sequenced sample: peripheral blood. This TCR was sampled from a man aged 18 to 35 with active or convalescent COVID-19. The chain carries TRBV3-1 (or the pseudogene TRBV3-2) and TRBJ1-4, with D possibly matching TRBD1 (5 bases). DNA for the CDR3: TGTGCCAGCAATCAGGGAGGTCGGGAAAAACTGTTTTTT. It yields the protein CASNQGGREKLFF.